The 18 T cell receptor beta chains below were found in one sample sequenced in a study of blood T cell repertoires in COVID-19. The repertoire was sequenced with immunoSEQ multiplex PCR; TCRdb's copy has only in-frame clones and lacks some. The profile covers approximately 190,000 clones, with about 80% appearing a single time and around 5.5% taken by the ten largest. Sequencing used PBMCs or T cells enriched from blood (not recorded which). The receptor source for this set is an older woman with acute COVID-19.

The chain recombines TRBV13 with TRBJ1-1, with a weak D call TRBD1 (6 bases). V was clipped by 5 bases and J by 6 bases, with 16 bases between them. Looked up from germline, CDR1 is PRHDT and CDR2 is FYEKMQ (reference sequence). This CDR3 has 14 residues. The CDR3 DNA follows: TGTGCCAGCAGCGTAAGGGGGTTGGACGCTGAAGCTTTCTTT. Translating it yields CASSVRGLDAEAFF.

V gene TRBV6-6 combines with J gene TRBJ2-5, with TRBD1 identical over 7 bases. The CDR3 sequence is 12 residues long. The trim removed 9 bases at V and 2 bases at J, leaving 3 bases unmatched. In germline, CDR1 is MNHNY, CDR2 SVGAGI (reference sequence). CDR3 amino acids: CASTGQQETQYF. The CDR3 DNA is TGTGCCAGTACGGGACAGCAAGAGACCCAGTACTTC.

V and J are TRBV10-3 and TRBJ2-1; 8 nucleotides match TRBD2. Germline CDR1 and CDR2: ENHRY and SYGVKD. The V segment lost 11 bases and the J segment 6 bases; nucleotides outside the gene matches: 9. The CDR3 extends over 13 amino acids. CDR3 region: CAWEREKGNEQFF. The DNA of the CDR3 is TGTGCCTGGGAGCGGGAGAAAGGCAATGAGCAGTTCTTC.

The chain is built from TRBV7-2 and TRBJ1-1, with a tentative D call TRBD1 (5 bases). Germline V gives CDR1 SGHTA, CDR2 FQGNSA. The CDR3 loop spans 16 amino acids. Trimming pared 5 bases from V and 7 bases from J, leaving 23 bases between. The CDR3 DNA follows: TGTGCCAGCAGCCCCGTGGCGACAGTACCGGGGGGTGAAGCTTTCTTT. Its translation is CASSPVATVPGGEAFF.

The chain employs TRBV4-1 and TRBJ2-1, with a tentative D call TRBD1 (5 bases). V was pared by 1 base and J by 4 bases, with 14 bases between. Germline V gives CDR1 MGHRA, CDR2 YSYEKL. CDR3 length: 16 residues. For the CDR3, the DNA is TGCGCCAGCAGCCAAGGGCAGGGTTATGCTTACAATGAGCAGTTCTTC. It yields the protein CASSQGQGYAYNEQFF.

The chain's CDR3 is CASSRATGVNYGYTF. In nucleotides, the CDR3 is TGTGCCAGTAGTCGCGCGACAGGGGTTAACTATGGCTACACCTTC. This chain joins TRBV19 and TRBJ1-2; 8 positions match TRBD1. V lost 5 bases and J lost 1; bases outside the gene matches: 6. The CDR3 contains 15 residues. Germline CDR1 reads LNHDA; CDR2 reads SQIVND (reference sequence).

V gene TRBV19 combines with J gene TRBJ1-2, with D unresolved. Germline CDR1 LNHDA, CDR2 SQIVND (reference sequence). The CDR3 consists of 15 residues. V lost 7 bases and J 4 bases, leaving 19 bases between the germline ends. In DNA form, the CDR3 reads TGTGCCAGTACCATCCCTCGGTCGGGAAGCTATGGCTACACCTTC. It specifies CASTIPRSGSYGYTF.

V is TRBV11-2 and J is TRBJ2-1; 7 bases are shared with TRBD2. This CDR3 has 16 residues. Unmatched junction bases numbered 10, after V lost 2 bases and J lost 6 bases. From germline, CDR1 is SGHAT and CDR2 FQNNGV. Here the CDR3 reads CASSLNSLAEFNEQFF. The CDR3 bases are TGTGCCAGCAGCTTAAACTCCCTAGCGGAGTTCAATGAGCAGTTCTTC.

This chain links TRBV5-1 with TRBJ1-4; TRBD1 agrees at 10 bases. This CDR3 is 14 amino acids long. J was trimmed by 8 bases and V by 3 bases; bases with no gene match: 4. Germline V CDR1 and CDR2: SGHRS, YFSETQ. This CDR3 reads CASSSDRGREKLFF. DNA for the CDR3: TGCGCCAGCAGCTCGGACAGGGGGAGGGAAAAACTGTTTTTT.

The CDR3: CASRHPTGGPQHF. CDR3 bases: TGTGCCAGCAGACACCCCACCGGGGGGCCCCAGCATTTT. V and J are TRBV28 and TRBJ1-5; the D gene is possibly TRBD1 (5 bases). Trimming left V 6 bases short and J 9 bases short, with 15 bases between. This CDR3 has 13 amino acids. CDR1 and CDR2 from the germline V gene are MDHEN and SYDVKM. The variable domain in full, with the rest retrieved from reference TRBV28 and TRBJ1-5, is DVKVTQSSRYLVKRTGEKVFLECVQDMDHENMFWYRQDPGLGLRLIYFSYDVKMKEKGDIPEGYSVSREKKERFSLILESASTNQTSMYLCASRHPTGGPQHFGDGTRLSIL.

The rearrangement links TRBV7-2 to TRBJ1-1; D might be TRBD1 (6 bases). Trimming removed 5 bases from V and 8 bases from J, with 15 bases in between. Looked up from germline, CDR1 is SGHTA and CDR2 is FQGNSA. This CDR3 has 13 residues. This CDR3 reads CASSINRAPEAFF. The CDR3 nucleotides read TGTGCCAGCAGCATCAACAGGGCCCCAGAAGCTTTCTTT.

The chain uses TRBV11-2 and TRBJ1-4, with 7 bases fitting TRBD1. Trimming removed 3 bases from V and 4 bases from J; junction bases left unmatched: 8. CDR3 length: 16 residues. The germline V gene encodes CDR1 SGHAT and CDR2 FQNNGV. CDR3 in DNA: TGTGCCAGCAGCTTCGGTCACGGGACAGATAATGAAAAACTGTTTTTT. Protein product: CASSFGHGTDNEKLFF.

The chain links TRBV7-8 to TRBJ1-1, with 7 bases fitting TRBD1. V shed 5 bases and J 1 base; nucleotides not matched to a gene: 13. The CDR3 sequence is 17 residues long. The germline gives CDR1 SGHVS, CDR2 FQNEAQ. The CDR3 DNA follows: TGTGCCAGCAGCCGACAGGTTTTTAGACAGGGGAACACTGAAGCTTTCTTT. Its translation is CASSRQVFRQGNTEAFF.

This chain connects TRBV6-2 or TRBV6-3 to TRBJ2-5, with D possibly TRBD2 on 5 matching bases. The CDR3 length is 14 residues. From germline, CDR1 is MNHEY and CDR2 SVGEGT. The V gene lost 4 bases and the J gene lost 5 bases, with 14 bases spanning the gap. CDR3 DNA: TGTGCCAGCAGTTCCCGGACCCCGGGGGAGACCCAGTACTTC. Its protein product is CASSSRTPGETQYF.

The chain has TRBV7-2 and TRBJ2-7; tentatively, D is TRBD2 (6 bases). Germline V lookup: CDR1 SGHTA, CDR2 FQGNSA. CDR3 size: 15 residues. Trimming took off 5 bases at V and 2 bases at J, with 16 bases between the two ends. In DNA, the CDR3 is TGTGCCAGCAGCGAACCACTGGGGGGTGCCTACGAGCAGTACTTC. Translation: CASSEPLGGAYEQYF.

The gene calls are TRBV4-2 and TRBJ2-2; TRBD2 might be the D (6 bases). V lost 1 base to trimming and J lost 0 bases, with 6 bases between them. This CDR3 region has 15 residues. Germline CDR1 LGHNA, CDR2 YNFKEQ. CDR3 protein: CASSQGRANTGELFF. Here the CDR3 DNA reads TGTGCCAGCAGCCAAGGGAGGGCGAACACCGGGGAGCTGTTTTTT.

The CDR3 loop reads CASSPDYEPYNEQFF. The CDR3 DNA reads as TGCGCCAGCAGTCCAGACTACGAACCCTACAATGAGCAGTTCTTC. The chain uses TRBV5-1 and TRBJ2-1; a weak D match, TRBD2 (5 bases). Germline-derived CDR1 and CDR2 are SGHRS and YFSETQ. CDR3 length: 15 residues. Between the trimmed V and J ends, which lost 5 bases and 2 bases, there was a span of 14 bases.

The chain carries TRBV6-1 and TRBJ2-1, with TRBD2 matching 9 bases. Trimming took 3 bases from V and 5 from J; bases not matched to a gene: 5. CDR1 is MNHNS, CDR2 SASEGT, per germline. This CDR3 contains 15 residues. CDR3 residues: CASSELAGSNNEQFF. In DNA form, the CDR3 reads TGTGCCAGCAGTGAGCTAGCGGGAAGCAACAATGAGCAGTTCTTC.